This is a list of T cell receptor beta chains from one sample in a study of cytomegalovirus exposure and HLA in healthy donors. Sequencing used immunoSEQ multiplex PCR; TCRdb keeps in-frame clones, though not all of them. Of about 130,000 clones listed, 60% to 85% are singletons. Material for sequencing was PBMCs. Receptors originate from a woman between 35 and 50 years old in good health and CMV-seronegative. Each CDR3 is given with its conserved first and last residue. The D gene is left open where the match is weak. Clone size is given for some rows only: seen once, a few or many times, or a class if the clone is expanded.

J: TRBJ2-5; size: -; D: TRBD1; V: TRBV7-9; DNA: TGTGCCAGCAGCTTGGGACAGGGGATAGTGACCCAGTACTTC; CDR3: CASSLGQGIVTQYF
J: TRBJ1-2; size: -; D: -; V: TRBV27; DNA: TGTGCCAGCAGTCCCCTAGGGAGCTCCGTCCATGGCTACACCTTC; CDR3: CASSPLGSSVHGYTF
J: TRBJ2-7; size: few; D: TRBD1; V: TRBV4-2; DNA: TGTGCCAGCAGCCAAGATCAGGCAGGGGGCGAGCAGTACTTC; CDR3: CASSQDQAGGEQYF
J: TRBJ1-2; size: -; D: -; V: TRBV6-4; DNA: TGTGCCAGCAGTGACTCCCCCGGGGGGGCGTATGGCTACACCTTC; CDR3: CASSDSPGGAYGYTF
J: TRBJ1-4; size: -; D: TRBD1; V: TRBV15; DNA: TGTGCCACCAGCCGGCCGGGACAGGGGGATTATGAAAAACTGTTTTTT; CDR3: CATSRPGQGDYEKLFF
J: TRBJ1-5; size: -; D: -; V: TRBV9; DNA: TGTGCCAGCAGCCAGGGGCGGTCGAGCAATCAGCCCCAGCATTTT; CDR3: CASSQGRSSNQPQHF
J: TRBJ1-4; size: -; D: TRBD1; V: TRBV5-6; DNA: TGTGCCAGCAGCTCGGGGATGGACAGGGGGTATGAAAAACTGTTTTTT; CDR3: CASSSGMDRGYEKLFF
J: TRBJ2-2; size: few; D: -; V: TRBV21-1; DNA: TGTGCCAGCGGGTCAGGGGGTCCCAAAAACACCGGGGAGCTGTTTTTT; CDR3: CASGSGGPKNTGELFF
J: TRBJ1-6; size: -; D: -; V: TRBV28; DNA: TGTGCCAGTCACCCCCCCGGGGGAAGCTCCTATAATTCACCCCTCCACTTT; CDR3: CASHPPGGSSYNSPLHF
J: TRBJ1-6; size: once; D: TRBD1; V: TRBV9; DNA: TGTGCCAGCAGCCCGACAGGGGGGAATTCACCCCTCCACTTT; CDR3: CASSPTGGNSPLHF
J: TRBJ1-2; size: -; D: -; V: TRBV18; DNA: TGTGCCAGCTCACCCGACAGAAACGGCTACACCTTC; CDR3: CASSPDRNGYTF
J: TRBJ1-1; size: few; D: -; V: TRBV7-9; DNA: TGTGCCAGCAGCTTAGGGCATGGCGAAGCTTTCTTT; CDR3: CASSLGHGEAFF
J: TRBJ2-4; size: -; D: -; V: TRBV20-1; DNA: TGCAGTGTCACCCCTAGGAACATTCAGTACTTC; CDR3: CSVTPRNIQYF
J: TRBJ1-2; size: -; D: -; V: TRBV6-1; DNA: TGTGCCAGCAGTGACCGGGGAGTGAATGGTGGCTACACCTTC; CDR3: CASSDRGVNGGYTF
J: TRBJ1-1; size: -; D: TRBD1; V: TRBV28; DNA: TGTGCCGGAACAGGGGGCCTGGTGAACACTGAAGCTTTCTTT; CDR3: CAGTGGLVNTEAFF
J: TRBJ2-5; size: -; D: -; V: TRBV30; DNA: TGTGCCTGGAGTGTACTGGGAGAACCGACCCAGTACTTC; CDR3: CAWSVLGEPTQYF
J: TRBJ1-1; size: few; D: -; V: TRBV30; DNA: TGTGCCTATTTAGCCGCTGAAGCTTTCTTT; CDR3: CAYLAAEAFF
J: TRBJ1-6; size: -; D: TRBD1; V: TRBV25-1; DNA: TGTGCCAGCAGTCACGGACAGGCCTTCACCCTCCACTTT; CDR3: CASSHGQAFTLHF
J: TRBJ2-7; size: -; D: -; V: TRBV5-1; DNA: TGCGCCAGCAGCTTGGACAGATCTTACGAGCAGTACTTC; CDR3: CASSLDRSYEQYF
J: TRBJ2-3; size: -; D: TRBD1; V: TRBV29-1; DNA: TGCAGCGTTGTGGGGACAGGGGGGACAGATACGCAGTATTTT; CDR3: CSVVGTGGTDTQYF
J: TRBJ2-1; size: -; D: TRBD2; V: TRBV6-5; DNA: TGTGCCAGCAGTTACGTGCTGCTAGCGGGGCAAGATGAGCAGTTCTTC; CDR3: CASSYVLLAGQDEQFF
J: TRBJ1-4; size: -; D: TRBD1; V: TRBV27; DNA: TGTGCCAGCAGTTTCCGACAGGGTGGGGGTGAAAAACTGTTTTTT; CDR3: CASSFRQGGGEKLFF
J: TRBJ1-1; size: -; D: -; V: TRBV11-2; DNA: TGTGCCAGCAGCTTAGCGAGTCCAAGAATGAACACTGAAGCTTTCTTT; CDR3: CASSLASPRMNTEAFF
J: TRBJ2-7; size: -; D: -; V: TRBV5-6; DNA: TGTGCCAGCAGCTATGGGACAAACTCCTACGAGCAGTACTTC; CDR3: CASSYGTNSYEQYF
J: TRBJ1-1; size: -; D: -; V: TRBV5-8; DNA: TGTGCCAGCCGGCGGGGGGGTAAATACACTGAAGCTTTCTTT; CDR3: CASRRGGKYTEAFF
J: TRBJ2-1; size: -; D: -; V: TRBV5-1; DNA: TGCGCCAGCAGCTTTTGGTTCGGTGAGCAGTTCTTC; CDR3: CASSFWFGEQFF
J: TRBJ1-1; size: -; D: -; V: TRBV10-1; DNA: TGCGCCAGCAGCCATACAGGGAAGAACACTGAAGCTTTCTTT; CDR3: CASSHTGKNTEAFF
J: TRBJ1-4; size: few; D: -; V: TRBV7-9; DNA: TGTGCCAGCAGCTTAGCCGGGAATGGTGAAAAACTGTTTTTT; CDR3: CASSLAGNGEKLFF
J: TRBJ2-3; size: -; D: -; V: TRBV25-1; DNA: TGTGCCAGCAGTGACCAACTAGCCCCAGATACGCAGTATTTT; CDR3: CASSDQLAPDTQYF
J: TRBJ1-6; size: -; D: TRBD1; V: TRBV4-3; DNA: TGCGCCAGCAGCCAAGAAACCCCCGGGACAGCAAGAAATTCACCCCTCCACTTT; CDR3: CASSQETPGTARNSPLHF
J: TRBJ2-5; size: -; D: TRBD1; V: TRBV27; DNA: TGTGCCAGCAGTCTTAGGACAGGAACGACTGGAGAGACCCAGTACTTC; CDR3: CASSLRTGTTGETQYF
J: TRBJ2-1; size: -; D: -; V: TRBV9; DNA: TGTGCCAGCAGTAGAGACACGCCTGAGCAGTTCTTC; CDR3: CASSRDTPEQFF
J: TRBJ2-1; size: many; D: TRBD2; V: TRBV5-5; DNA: TGTGCCAGCAGCCCCGATAGCGGGGGCGCTAGGGATGAGCAGTTCTTC; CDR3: CASSPDSGGARDEQFF
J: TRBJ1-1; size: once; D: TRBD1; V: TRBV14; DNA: TGTGCCAGCGGACAGGGAAACACTGAAGCTTTCTTT; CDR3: CASGQGNTEAFF
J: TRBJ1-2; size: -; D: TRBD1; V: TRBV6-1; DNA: TGTGCCAGCAGGGCTGACAGGGCTAACTATGGCTACACCTTC; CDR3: CASRADRANYGYTF
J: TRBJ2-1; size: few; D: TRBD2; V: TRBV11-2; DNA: TGTGCCAGCAGCCCTGGGCGGGGGGGGCAGTTCTTC; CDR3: CASSPGRGGQFF
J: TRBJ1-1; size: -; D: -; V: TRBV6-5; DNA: TGTGCCAGCACCTTATACGACAGGAGTACTGAAGCTTTCTTT; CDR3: CASTLYDRSTEAFF
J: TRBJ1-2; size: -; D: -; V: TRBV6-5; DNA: TGTGCCAGCAGAGTTGTCCAGGGTAGCCTCTATGGCTACACCTTC; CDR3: CASRVVQGSLYGYTF
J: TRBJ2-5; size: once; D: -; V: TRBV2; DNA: TGTGCCAGCGTAAAGGGGGATGTAGAGACCCAGTACTTC; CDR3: CASVKGDVETQYF
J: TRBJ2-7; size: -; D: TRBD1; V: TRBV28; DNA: TGTGCCAGCAGACACCTACCGACAGGGGACGAGCAGTACTTC; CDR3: CASRHLPTGDEQYF
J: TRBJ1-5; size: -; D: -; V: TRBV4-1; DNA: TGCGCCAGCAGCCAAGATCAGGGTGCAGGGATGAGCCAGCATTTT; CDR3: CASSQDQGAGMSQHF
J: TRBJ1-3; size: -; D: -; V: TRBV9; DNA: TGTGCCAGCAGCGATTTTAGCTCTGGAAACACCATATATTTT; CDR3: CASSDFSSGNTIYF
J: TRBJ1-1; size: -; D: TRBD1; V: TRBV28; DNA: TGTGCCAGCAGCCAAAGACAGGGGGCATACACTGAAGCTTTCTTT; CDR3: CASSQRQGAYTEAFF
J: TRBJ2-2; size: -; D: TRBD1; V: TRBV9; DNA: TGTGCCAGCAGCGTCGCGTTTGTGGGACAGAATACCGGGGAGCTGTTTTTT; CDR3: CASSVAFVGQNTGELFF
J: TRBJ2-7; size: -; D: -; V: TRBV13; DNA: TGTGCCAGCAGCTTTGAGAGTTCCTACGAGCAGTACTTC; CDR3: CASSFESSYEQYF
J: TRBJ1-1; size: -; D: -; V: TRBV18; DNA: TGTGCCAGTCAGGTACTCGGAGGGGACACTGAAGCTTTCTTT; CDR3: CASQVLGGDTEAFF
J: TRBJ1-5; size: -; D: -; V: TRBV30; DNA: TGTGCCTGGAGCGGAGATAGCAATCAGCCCCAGCATTTT; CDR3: CAWSGDSNQPQHF
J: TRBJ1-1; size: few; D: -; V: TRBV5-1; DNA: TGCGCCAGCAGCGTTCAGGTGAACACTGAAGCTTTCTTT; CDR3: CASSVQVNTEAFF
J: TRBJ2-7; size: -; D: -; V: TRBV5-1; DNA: TGCGCCAGCAGCTTGGGCGGGTTCTCATCCGCCTACGAGCAGTACTTC; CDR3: CASSLGGFSSAYEQYF
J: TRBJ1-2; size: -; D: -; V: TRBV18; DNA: TGTGCCAGCTCACGGGAGAAGGACTATGGCTACACCTTC; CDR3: CASSREKDYGYTF
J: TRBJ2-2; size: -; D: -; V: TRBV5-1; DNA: TGCGCCAGCAGAGGACAAACCAACACCGGGGAGCTGTTTTTT; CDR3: CASRGQTNTGELFF
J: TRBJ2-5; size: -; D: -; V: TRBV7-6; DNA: TGTGCCAGCAGCTTAGTGGGGGCTAGGAGGAGCGAGACCCAGTACTTC; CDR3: CASSLVGARRSETQYF
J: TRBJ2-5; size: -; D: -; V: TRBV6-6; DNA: TGTGCCAGCAGTTCAACCCGACAGAGACAAGAGACCCAGTACTTC; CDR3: CASSSTRQRQETQYF
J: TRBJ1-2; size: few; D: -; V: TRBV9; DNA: TGTGCCAGCAGGCATCGGGGGGGCTACACCTTC; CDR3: CASRHRGGYTF
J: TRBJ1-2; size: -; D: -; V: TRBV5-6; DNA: TGTGCCAGCACCCCGAGATTAGGGACCAGGGGTTTCTATGGCTACACCTTC; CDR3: CASTPRLGTRGFYGYTF
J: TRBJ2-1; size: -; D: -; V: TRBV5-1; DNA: TGCGCCAGCAGCTGGGAAGATCAGGGCAATGAGCAGTTCTTC; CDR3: CASSWEDQGNEQFF
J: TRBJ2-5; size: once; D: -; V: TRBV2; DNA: TGTGCCAGCAGTGTGGGGCTAATCTTCGAAGAGACCCAGTACTTC; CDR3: CASSVGLIFEETQYF